The clone carrying this T cell receptor (beta chain) occurred a few times. Its antigen is as yet unknown. The length of the CDR3 is 16 residues. Germline values: CDR1 DFQATT, CDR2 SNEGSKA (reference sequence). V shed 0 bases and J 1 base; nucleotides not matched to a gene: 3. This record belongs to a study of blood T cells in healthy people across ages. Study-level points and caveats: Higher naive T cell percentage went strongly together with higher TCR beta diversity.

PCR was performed a second time for roughly 7 to 12 cycles using a sample-barcoded 5' primer and a J-beta primer mix. There were at least 3 million CDR3-containing paired-end reads obtained from each sample. TCRdb processed the 5' RACE reads anew with MiXCR; each CDR3 protein has one entry. The sample has fewer than 2,000,000 distinct CDR3 sequences, around 42% seen once; the top ten hold 23%. This TCR was sampled from a human donor in good health. This rearrangement joins TRBV20-1 to TRBJ2-3; 11 nucleotides agree with TRBD2. Sequencing was carried out using blood. CDR3 in DNA: TGCAGTGCTAGAGACCTTAGCGGGGGGGGCACAGATACGCAGTATTTT. Amino acid sequence: CSARDLSGGGTDTQYF.